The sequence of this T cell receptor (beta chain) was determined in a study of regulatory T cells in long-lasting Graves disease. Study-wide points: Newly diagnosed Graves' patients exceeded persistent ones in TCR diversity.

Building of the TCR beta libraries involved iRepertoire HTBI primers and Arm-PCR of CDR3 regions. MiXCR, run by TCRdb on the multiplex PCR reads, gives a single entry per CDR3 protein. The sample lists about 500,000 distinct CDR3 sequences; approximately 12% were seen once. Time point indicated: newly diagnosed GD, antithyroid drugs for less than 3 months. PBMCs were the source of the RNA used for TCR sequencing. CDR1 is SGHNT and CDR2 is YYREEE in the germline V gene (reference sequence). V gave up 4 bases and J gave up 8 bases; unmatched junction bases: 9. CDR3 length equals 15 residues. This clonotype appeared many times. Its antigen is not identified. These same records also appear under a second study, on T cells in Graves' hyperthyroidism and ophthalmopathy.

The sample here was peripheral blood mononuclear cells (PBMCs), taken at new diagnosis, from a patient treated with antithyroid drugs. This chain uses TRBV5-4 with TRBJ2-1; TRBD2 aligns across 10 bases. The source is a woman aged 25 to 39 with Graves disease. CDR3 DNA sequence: TGTGCCAGCAGCCCCGGGACTAGCGCGATGGATGAGCAGTTCTTC. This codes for CASSPGTSAMDEQFF.